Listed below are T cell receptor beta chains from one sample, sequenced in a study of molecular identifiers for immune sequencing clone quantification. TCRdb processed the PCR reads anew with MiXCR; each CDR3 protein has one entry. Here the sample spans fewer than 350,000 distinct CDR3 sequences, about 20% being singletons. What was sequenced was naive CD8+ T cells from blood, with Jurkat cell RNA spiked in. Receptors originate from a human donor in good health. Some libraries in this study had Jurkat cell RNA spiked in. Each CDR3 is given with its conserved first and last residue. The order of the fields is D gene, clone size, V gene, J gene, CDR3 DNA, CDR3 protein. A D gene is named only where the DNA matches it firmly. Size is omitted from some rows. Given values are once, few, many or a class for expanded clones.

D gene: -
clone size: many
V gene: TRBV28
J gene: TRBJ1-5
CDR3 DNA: TGTGCCAGCAGTTTAACACAGCTCAATCAGCCCCAGCATTTT
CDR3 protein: CASSLTQLNQPQHF

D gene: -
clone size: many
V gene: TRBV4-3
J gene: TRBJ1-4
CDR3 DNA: TGCGCCAGCAGCCGCGGGACTCCAACTAATGAAAAACTGTTTTTT
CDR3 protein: CASSRGTPTNEKLFF

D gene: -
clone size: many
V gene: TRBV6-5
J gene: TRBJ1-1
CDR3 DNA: TGTGCCAGCAGTTACTTAACGGGAAACACTGAAGCTTTCTTT
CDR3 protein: CASSYLTGNTEAFF

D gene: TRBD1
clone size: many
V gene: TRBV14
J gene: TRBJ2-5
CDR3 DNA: TGTGCCAGCAGCCAAGCCAGGGGGCAAGAGACCCAGTACTTC
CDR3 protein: CASSQARGQETQYF

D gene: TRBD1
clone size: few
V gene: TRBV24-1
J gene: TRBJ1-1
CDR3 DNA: TGTGCCACCAGTGACCTGGACAGGGATGAAGGAGCTTTCTTT
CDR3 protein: CATSDLDRDEGAFF

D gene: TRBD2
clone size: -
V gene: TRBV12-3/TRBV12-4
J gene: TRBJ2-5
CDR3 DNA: TGTGCCAGCGGTGACATCTCGAGACTAGCGGGGGGGCCTCTCGGGACCCAGTACTTC
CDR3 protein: CASGDISRLAGGPLGTQYF

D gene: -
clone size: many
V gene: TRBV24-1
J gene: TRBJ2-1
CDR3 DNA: TGTGCCACCAGTTTGGGGGGTAATGAGCAGTTGTTC
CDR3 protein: CATSLGGNEQLF

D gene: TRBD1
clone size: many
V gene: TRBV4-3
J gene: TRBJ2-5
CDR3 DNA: TGCGCCAGCAGCAAAGACAGGGGGCTTTGGGAGACCCAGTACTTC
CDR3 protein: CASSKDRGLWETQYF

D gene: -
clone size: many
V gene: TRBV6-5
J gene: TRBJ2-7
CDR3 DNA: TGTGCCAGCAGTTTTACGGGGGTCTCCGAGCAGTACTTC
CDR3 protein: CASSFTGVSEQYF

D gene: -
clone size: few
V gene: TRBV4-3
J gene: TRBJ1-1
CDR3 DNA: TGCGCCAGCAGCCAAGATCGCAGCTACACTGAAGCTTTCTTT
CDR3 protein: CASSQDRSYTEAFF

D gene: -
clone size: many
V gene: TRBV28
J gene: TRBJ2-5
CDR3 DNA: TGTGCCAGCAGTTTATATGCAGGGGGACTCCAAGAGACCCAGTACTTC
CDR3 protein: CASSLYAGGLQETQYF

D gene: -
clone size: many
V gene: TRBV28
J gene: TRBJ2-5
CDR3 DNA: TGTGCCAGCAGTTTAGAAAGCCGGACCCAGTACTTC
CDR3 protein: CASSLESRTQYF

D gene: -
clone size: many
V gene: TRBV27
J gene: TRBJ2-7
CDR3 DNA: TGTGCCAGCGGAGTCTACGAGCAGTACTTC
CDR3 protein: CASGVYEQYF

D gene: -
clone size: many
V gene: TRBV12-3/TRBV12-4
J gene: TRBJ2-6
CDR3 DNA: TGTGCCAGCAGCCCCCCCCGCGGGACGGGACAAGATAGGGCCAACGTCCTGACTTTC
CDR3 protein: CASSPPRGTGQDRANVLTF

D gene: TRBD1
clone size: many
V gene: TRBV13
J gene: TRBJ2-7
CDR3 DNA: TGTGCCAGCAGCCAACGGGACAGGGGGTACGAGCAGTACTTC
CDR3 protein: CASSQRDRGYEQYF

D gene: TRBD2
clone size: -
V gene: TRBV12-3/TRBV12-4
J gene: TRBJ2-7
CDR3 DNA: TGTGCCAGCAGTTTCGGTCTAGCGGGAGTATACGAGCAGTACTTC
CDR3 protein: CASSFGLAGVYEQYF

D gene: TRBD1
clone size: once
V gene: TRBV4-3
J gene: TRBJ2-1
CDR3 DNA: TGCGCCAGCAGCCAGGACAGGGAGGCTTGGAATGAGCAGTTCTTC
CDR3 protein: CASSQDREAWNEQFF

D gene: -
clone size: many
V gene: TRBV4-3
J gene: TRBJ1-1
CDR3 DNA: TGCGCCAGCAGCCTAGCACAGGGAGGAACTGAAGCTTTCTTT
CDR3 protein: CASSLAQGGTEAFF

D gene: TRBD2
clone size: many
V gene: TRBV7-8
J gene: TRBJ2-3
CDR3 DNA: TGTGCCAGCAGCTTTGATGGCGCGGGGGAAGATACGCAGTATTTT
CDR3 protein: CASSFDGAGEDTQYF

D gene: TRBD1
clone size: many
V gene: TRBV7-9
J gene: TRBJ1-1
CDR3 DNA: TGTGCCAGCAGCTCAGAGGTACAGGGGGGAGCTTTCTTT
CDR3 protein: CASSSEVQGGAFF

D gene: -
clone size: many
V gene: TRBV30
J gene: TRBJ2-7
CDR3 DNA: TGTGCCTGGAGTGTAGGCTCGGACGAGCAGTACTTC
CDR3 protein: CAWSVGSDEQYF

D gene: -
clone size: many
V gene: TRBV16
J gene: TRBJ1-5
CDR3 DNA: TGTGCCAGCAGCCAATTCGCCGGGGCCAATCAGCCCCAGCATTTT
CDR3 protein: CASSQFAGANQPQHF

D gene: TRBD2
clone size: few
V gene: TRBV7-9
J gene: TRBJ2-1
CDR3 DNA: TGTGCCAGCAGCCCGCGGACTAGCGAGGCTGAGCAGTTCTTC
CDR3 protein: CASSPRTSEAEQFF

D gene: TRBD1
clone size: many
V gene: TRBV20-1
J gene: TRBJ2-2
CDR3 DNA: TGCAGTGCTAGACCCTCCTCTCTTATTGGACAGGGGGAGACCGGGGAGCTGTTTTTT
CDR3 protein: CSARPSSLIGQGETGELFF

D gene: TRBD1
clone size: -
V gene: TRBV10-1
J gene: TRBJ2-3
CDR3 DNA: TGCGCCAGCAGTATGGGACAGGGAGGTTTGGATACGCAGTATTTT
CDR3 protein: CASSMGQGGLDTQYF

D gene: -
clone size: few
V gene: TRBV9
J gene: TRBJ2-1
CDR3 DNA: TGTGCCAGCAGCGTAGGCGCTAACAATGAGCGGTTCTTC
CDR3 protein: CASSVGANNERFF

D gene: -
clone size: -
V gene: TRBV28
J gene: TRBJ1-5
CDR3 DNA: TGTGCCAGCAGTTTCAGCTCAAGCAATCAGCCCCGGCATTTT
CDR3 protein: CASSFSSSNQPRHF

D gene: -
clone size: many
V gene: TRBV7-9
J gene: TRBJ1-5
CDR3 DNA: TGTGCCAGCAGCTTGACAGGCCCTAATCAGCCCCAGCATTTT
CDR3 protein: CASSLTGPNQPQHF

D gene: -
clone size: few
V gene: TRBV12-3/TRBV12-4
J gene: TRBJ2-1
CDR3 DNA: TGTGCCAGCAGTTTTGGAACGGCTGAGCAGTTCTTC
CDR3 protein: CASSFGTAEQFF

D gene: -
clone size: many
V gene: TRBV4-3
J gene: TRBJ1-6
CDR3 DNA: TGCGCCAGCAGCCAAGCTCAGCAGGGAGGGCCCCTCCACTTT
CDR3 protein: CASSQAQQGGPLHF

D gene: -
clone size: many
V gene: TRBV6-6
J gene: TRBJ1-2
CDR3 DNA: TGTGCCAGCTCTTTCGACAGACTGCTAAACTATGGCTACACCTTC
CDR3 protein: CASSFDRLLNYGYTF

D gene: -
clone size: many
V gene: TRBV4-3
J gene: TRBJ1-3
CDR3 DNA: TGCGCCAGCAGCCAATTTGAGGGCGGAAACACCATATATTTT
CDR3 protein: CASSQFEGGNTIYF